This is a list of T cell receptor beta chains from one sample in a study of CD8 T cells in Susac syndrome. TCRdb called the immunoSEQ multiplex PCR reads again in MiXCR, with one record for every CDR3 protein. The table lists some 130,000 distinct CDR3 sequences, roughly 94% of them singletons, with approximately 0.18% in the top ten. The source material was CD8+ T cells from PBMCs. The source of these receptors is a human donor with Susac syndrome. Each CDR3 is given with its conserved first and last residue. D genes are given only for firm matches. Size values are once, few and many counts, or a class for expanded clones, and some rows have none.

TRBV30	TRBJ2-7	.	.	TGTGCCTGGAGGACCGTAAACGAGCAGTACTTC	CAWRTVNEQYF
TRBV7-9	TRBJ2-5	.	.	TGTGCCAGCAGCCCCGCGGGTGAAGAGACCCAGTACTTC	CASSPAGEETQYF
TRBV12-3/TRBV12-4	TRBJ2-2	.	.	TGTGCCAGCAGTTTGGCCACCGGGGAGCTGTTTTTT	CASSLATGELFF
TRBV3-1	TRBJ2-1	.	.	TGTGCCAGCAGCCAAGAATACGGGGCTGGGAACAATGAGCAGTTCTTC	CASSQEYGAGNNEQFF
TRBV4-2	TRBJ2-7	.	TRBD1	TGTGCCAGCAGCCAAGGGACAGGGGGCCAGTACTTC	CASSQGTGGQYF
TRBV15	TRBJ2-1	.	.	TGTGCCACCAGTCCGATGGGCAATGAGCAGTTCTTC	CATSPMGNEQFF
TRBV4-1	TRBJ2-7	.	TRBD1	TGCGCCAGCAGCCATTCACAGGGGACCAGCTCCTACGAGCAGTACTTC	CASSHSQGTSSYEQYF
TRBV6-1	TRBJ2-1	.	.	TGTGCCAGCGAAGTGGACCGCACCCGGACCATTTACAATGAGCAGTTCTTC	CASEVDRTRTIYNEQFF
TRBV20-1	TRBJ2-6	.	.	TGCAGTGCCCGCCGACCCGACTCTGGGGCCAACGTCCTGACTTTC	CSARRPDSGANVLTF
TRBV4-1	TRBJ1-1	once	.	TGCGCCAGCAGCCAAGGGTGGGATGCTCTCTTT	CASSQGWDALF
TRBV5-1	TRBJ1-1	.	.	TGCGCCAGCAGCTCCGGACGCGTTGGGGCTGAAGCTTTCTTT	CASSSGRVGAEAFF
TRBV12-3/TRBV12-4	TRBJ1-1	.	.	TGTGCCAGCAGCGGTCCCGGGGTGGACGCTTTCTTT	CASSGPGVDAFF
TRBV5-6	TRBJ2-3	.	.	TGTGCCAGCAGCTGGGGACACCCCACAGATACGCAGTATTTT	CASSWGHPTDTQYF
TRBV14	TRBJ2-1	once	TRBD2	TGTGCCAGCAGCCAAGGCTCCCTAGCGGACAATGAGCAGTTCTTC	CASSQGSLADNEQFF
TRBV28	TRBJ2-7	.	TRBD1	TGTGCCAGCAGTTCCCCCGACAGGGGGCGAGTCTACGAGCAGTACTTC	CASSSPDRGRVYEQYF
TRBV27	TRBJ1-5	.	.	TGTGCCAGCAGTCCAACAGGGTTCAATCAGCCCCAGCATTTT	CASSPTGFNQPQHF
TRBV9	TRBJ2-1	.	.	TGTGCCAGCAGCGTAACCGCTCGTGGACTTGACGCCTACAATGAGCAGTTCTTC	CASSVTARGLDAYNEQFF
TRBV9	TRBJ1-1	.	TRBD1	TGTGCCAGCAGCGCCCGGGACAGGGGGGGAACTGAAGCTTTCTTT	CASSARDRGGTEAFF
TRBV27	TRBJ1-1	.	.	TGTGCCAGCAGAAAGGGGAACACTGAAGCTTTCTTT	CASRKGNTEAFF
TRBV20-1	TRBJ2-7	few	.	TGCAGTGCTAGACCCGGGGCCGTCTACGAGCAGTACTTC	CSARPGAVYEQYF